Sequencing of this T cell receptor (beta chain) was carried out in a study of metastatic and nonmetastatic thyroid tumors. Study details: Samples came from malignant and benign thyroid patients, and repertoires were compared across blood and tumor or nodule tissue. The study's findings and limits: TCR beta diversity was reportedly significantly higher in malignant thyroid tumors than benign nodules, in blood and tumor.

To note about this clone: Antigen unknown.

Per germline, CDR1 KGHSH and CDR2 LQKENI. The junction had 7 bases not matched to a gene; V was cut back by 6 bases and J by 5 bases. The CDR3 is 14 amino acids. TCRdb reassembled clones from the PCR reads with MiXCR. This sample has around 14,000 clones, with 20% to 30% found just once. Patients were all untreated before their thyroid surgery. This TCR was sampled from a female donor with papillary thyroid cancer or a benign thyroid nodule (not recorded which). Some clones in this sample may be carry-over from other donors' samples. This chain links TRBV18 with TRBJ1-2; 9 bases fit TRBD1. Sequenced input: tumor tissue. CDR3: CASSMGQGKYGYTF. The CDR3 DNA reads as TGTGCCAGCTCGATGGGACAGGGTAAATATGGCTACACCTTC.